Below are 16 T cell receptor beta chains sequenced from a single sample in a study of blood T cell repertoires in COVID-19. Profiling relied on immunoSEQ multiplex PCR, and the TCRdb table lists in-frame clones only, not all of them. The data hold around 81,000 clones, with 82% observed a single time. Sequenced input: peripheral blood. The receptors stem from a human donor in a cohort sampled during active COVID-19.

The rearrangement links TRBV6-6 to TRBJ2-7; D is perhaps TRBD1 (7 bases). Looked up from germline, CDR1 is MNHNY and CDR2 is SVGAGI (reference sequence). V was clipped by 4 bases and J by 6 bases, with 19 bases between them. The CDR3 is 15 amino acids. CDR3 loop: CASSSTDRVGLEQYF. CDR3 nucleotides: TGTGCCAGCAGTTCCACCGACAGGGTGGGACTCGAGCAGTACTTC.

This chain uses TRBV29-1 with TRBJ2-5, with 12 bases fitting TRBD2. CDR1 is SQVTM and CDR2 is ANQGSEA in the germline V gene. With 7 bases clipped from V and 7 bases from J, the junction kept 13 bases outside the gene matches. This CDR3 has 15 residues. CDR3 protein: CSATNLAGGLGTQYF. In DNA, the CDR3 is TGCAGCGCCACCAATCTAGCGGGGGGGCTTGGGACCCAGTACTTC. The variable domain in full, with the rest retrieved from reference TRBV29-1 and TRBJ2-5, is SAVISQKPSRDICQRGTSLTIQCQVDSQVTMMFWYRQQPGQSLTLIATANQGSEATYESGFVIDKFPISRPNLTFSTLTVSNMSPEDSSIYLCSATNLAGGLGTQYFGPGTRLLVL.

This sequence joins TRBV5-6 and TRBJ1-3, with D hard to call. The CDR3 contains 15 residues. V dropped 2 bases and J dropped 0 bases, with 9 bases sitting between them. The germline CDR1 and CDR2 sequences are SGHDT and YYEEEE. CDR3 protein: CASSFGGHSGNTIYF. In nucleotides, the CDR3 is TGTGCCAGCAGCTTTGGAGGGCACTCTGGAAACACCATATATTTT.

The rearrangement links TRBV6-2 or TRBV6-3 to TRBJ1-2; TRBD1 agrees at 7 bases. This CDR3 contains 15 residues. Germline CDR1 and CDR2: MNHEY and SVGEGT. J was trimmed by 4 bases and V by 2 bases; bases with no gene match: 7. As DNA, the CDR3 is TGTGCCAGCAGTTACCGACAGGGAGGCGGCTATGGCTACACCTTC. It translates to CASSYRQGGGYGYTF.

V and J are TRBV7-9 and TRBJ1-5, with 9 positions matching TRBD1. V gave up 1 base and J gave up 7 bases; unmatched junction bases: 11. Germline V gene sequence: CDR1 SEHNR, CDR2 FQNEAQ (reference sequence). The CDR3 consists of 17 residues. CDR3 amino acids: CASSLGRGGQGNQPQHF. CDR3 bases: TGTGCCAGCAGCTTAGGCAGGGGGGGACAGGGTAACCAGCCCCAGCATTTT.

The genes are TRBV7-6 and TRBJ2-7; possible D gene TRBD2, 6 bases. Trimming pared 4 bases from V and 3 bases from J, leaving 16 bases between. CDR1 and CDR2 (germline): SGHVS, FNYEAQ. CDR3 length: 15 residues. CDR3 loop: CASSSERAPGYEQYF. The CDR3 DNA sequence: TGTGCCAGCAGCTCTGAGCGGGCCCCGGGCTACGAGCAGTACTTC.

This sequence joins TRBV9 and TRBJ1-1; the D gene is possibly TRBD1 (6 bases). Germline CDR1 and CDR2: SGDLS and YYNGEE. The CDR3 consists of 15 residues. V gave up 2 bases and J gave up 4 bases, with 15 bases separating them. The CDR3 DNA follows: TGTGCCAGCAGCGTCCAAGGGGGGGGTGCCACTGAAGCTTTCTTT. It translates to CASSVQGGGATEAFF.

The chain carries TRBV3-1 (or the pseudogene TRBV3-2) and TRBJ2-4; TRBD1 might be the D (5 bases). V was clipped by 2 bases and J by 2 bases, with 19 bases between them. Germline lookup yields CDR1 LGHDT and CDR2 YNNKEL (reference sequence). This CDR3 comprises 18 residues. The CDR3 DNA reads as TGTGCCAGCAGCCAACGGGCCCTTGGGGCCCGTTCCAAAAACATTCAGTACTTC. Residues: CASSQRALGARSKNIQYF.

The V call is TRBV3-1 (or the pseudogene TRBV3-2), the J call TRBJ2-1, with a weak D call TRBD1 (5 bases). Germline-derived CDR1 and CDR2 are LGHDT and YNNKEL (reference sequence). This CDR3 has 12 residues. The V end was cut by 4 bases, the J end by 7 bases, with 8 bases between. In DNA, the CDR3 is TGTGCCAGCAGCCCCCCAGGGAATGAGCAGTTCTTC. Its translation is CASSPPGNEQFF.

The chain recombines TRBV27 with TRBJ2-2, with 8 bases aligning to TRBD2. The CDR3 extends over 15 amino acids. After removal of 6 bases from V and 3 bases from J, the junction contained 6 bases not matched to a gene. CDR1 and CDR2 (germline): MNHEY, SMNVEV (reference sequence). CDR3 sequence (DNA): TGTGCCAGCAGCCGTGTAGCGGGGCACACCGGGGAGCTGTTTTTT. This encodes CASSRVAGHTGELFF.

The genes are TRBV5-1 and TRBJ1-2; D may be TRBD1 (6 bases). The CDR3 length is 15 residues. V was pared by 0 bases and J by 0 bases, with 9 bases between. The germline gives CDR1 SGHRS, CDR2 YFSETQ. The CDR3 sequence: CASSLGTVSNYGYTF. The CDR3 DNA follows: TGCGCCAGCAGCTTGGGGACAGTTTCTAACTATGGCTACACCTTC.

The chain joins TRBV18 to TRBJ2-7, with D tentatively TRBD2 (6 bases). CDR1 KGHSH and CDR2 LQKENI come from the germline V gene. The CDR3 consists of 16 residues. V was pared by 0 bases and J by 4 bases, with 16 bases between. In DNA form, the CDR3 reads TGTGCCAGCTCACCACCGGCTGCGGGATCCTCGTACGAGCAGTACTTC. It yields the protein CASSPPAAGSSYEQYF. Full variable domain (rest looked up from reference TRBV18 and TRBJ2-7): NAGVMQNPRHLVRRRGQEARLRCSPMKGHSHVYWYRQLPEEGLKFMVYLQKENIIDESGMPKERFSAEFPKEGPSILRIQQVVRGDSAAYFCASSPPAAGSSYEQYFGPGTRLTVT.

V usage is TRBV5-1 and J usage is TRBJ2-7, with D possibly TRBD1 on 6 matching bases. Trimming cost V 0 bases and J 4 bases, with 8 bases left between them. The germline gives CDR1 SGHRS, CDR2 YFSETQ. The CDR3 totals 13 residues. In DNA, the CDR3 is TGCGCCAGCAGCTTGGGGACAGTGTACGAGCAGTACTTC. It translates to CASSLGTVYEQYF.

This chain connects TRBV19 to TRBJ2-5, with D possibly being TRBD2 (7 bases). The V and J ends lost 5 bases and 4 bases respectively, with 20 bases between them. The V gene's germline CDR1 is LNHDA and CDR2 SQIVND (reference sequence). The CDR3 totals 16 residues. DNA of the CDR3: TGTGCCAGTAGTGGGCCGGGGGGCCTGAGAAGAGAGACCCAGTACTTC. This translates into CASSGPGGLRRETQYF.

This clone was counted a single time. The genes are TRBV2 and TRBJ2-1; 11 positions match TRBD1. Trimming took 6 bases from V and 6 from J; bases not matched to a gene: 7. This CDR3 has 15 residues. Germline V gives CDR1 SNHLY, CDR2 FYNNEI. In DNA, the CDR3 is TGTGCCAGCAGGGACCCCGGGACAGGGGGCAATGAGCAGTTCTTC. Amino acid sequence: CASRDPGTGGNEQFF.

This sequence joins TRBV6-5 and TRBJ2-5, with unresolved D. The CDR3 runs 14 residues. CDR1 and CDR2 from the germline V gene are MNHEY and SVGAGI. Trimming pared 6 bases from V and 4 bases from J, leaving 15 bases between. The chain's CDR3 is CASSTPWAPETQYF. CDR3 DNA sequence: TGTGCCAGCAGCACCCCGTGGGCACCAGAGACCCAGTACTTC.